The text below deals with one T cell receptor beta chain. The CDR3 is made up of 15 amino acids. Unmatched junction bases numbered 12, after V lost 7 bases and J lost 3 bases. Germline CDR1 reads SQVTM; CDR2 reads ANQGSEA. The data were taken from a study of control samples from healthy donors and cancer patients. Method: immunoSEQ multiplex PCR; TCRdb's copy keeps in-frame clones and lacks some. Seen here are roughly 100,000 clones, approximately 90% observed once, and the top ten hold 2.5%. The chain has TRBV29-1 and TRBJ2-7, with 10 bases fitting TRBD2. The receptor was derived from a woman in her late teens or twenties in good health. Sequencing was done on a sample of blood. The CDR3 region is CSGRGGIAGGYEQYF. In nucleotides, the CDR3 is TGCAGCGGGAGGGGGGGAATAGCGGGGGGCTACGAGCAGTACTTC.